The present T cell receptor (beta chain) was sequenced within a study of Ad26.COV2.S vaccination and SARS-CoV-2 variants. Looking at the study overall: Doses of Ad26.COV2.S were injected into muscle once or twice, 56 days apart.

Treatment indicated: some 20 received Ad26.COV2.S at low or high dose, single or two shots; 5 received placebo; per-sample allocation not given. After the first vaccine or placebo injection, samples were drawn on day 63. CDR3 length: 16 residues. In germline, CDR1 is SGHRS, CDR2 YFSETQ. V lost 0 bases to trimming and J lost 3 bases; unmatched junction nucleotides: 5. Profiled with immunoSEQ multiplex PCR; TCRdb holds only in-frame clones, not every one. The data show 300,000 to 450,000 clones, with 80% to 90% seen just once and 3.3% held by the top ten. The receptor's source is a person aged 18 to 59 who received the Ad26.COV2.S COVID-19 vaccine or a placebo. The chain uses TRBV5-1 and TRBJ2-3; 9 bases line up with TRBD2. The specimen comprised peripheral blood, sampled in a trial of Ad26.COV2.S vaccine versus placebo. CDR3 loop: CASSLAGRGGTDTQYF. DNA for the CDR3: TGCGCCAGCAGCTTGGCTGGGCGGGGGGGAACAGATACGCAGTATTTT.